This record looks at one T cell receptor (beta chain) sequence and its context. This sample is drawn from a study of blood T cell repertoires in COVID-19. Overall study context: COVID-19 samples collected from the United States, Italy and Spain covered acute and convalescent phases. The cDNA or gDNA used as material had been derived from T cells, B-cell-depleted T cells, or PBMCs.

Germline assignment: CDR1 SGHNT and CDR2 YYREEE (reference sequence). V lost 5 bases and J lost 0, with 12 bases in between. The CDR3 contains 14 residues. Per the original data handling: For nucleated cells, counts were estimated from reference gene primer amplification. Assay: immunoSEQ multiplex PCR; the TCRdb copy retains only in-frame clones and omits some. Clone size and V and J calls were adopted from that table, with D and trimming inferred from the DNA. The sample shows a few hundred thousand clones, roughly 88% of them seen only once. Material: peripheral blood. The sequence was collected from a woman aged 45-65 years with acute or convalescent COVID-19. The chain employs TRBV5-4 and TRBJ2-7; D is unresolved. The CDR3: CASRPQSSSYEQYF. CDR3 DNA sequence: TGTGCCAGCAGACCCCAAAGTAGCTCCTACGAGCAGTACTTC.